This passage covers 11 T cell receptor beta chains from one sample sequenced in a study of blood T cell repertoires in COVID-19. Data came from immunoSEQ multiplex PCR; TCRdb stores just in-frame clones and leaves some out. The sample consists of 150,000 to 200,000 clones, over 75% of them appearing once. The material sequenced was PBMCs or T cells enriched from blood (not recorded which). All receptors derive from a man between 50 and 59 years old who had recovered from COVID-19.

The chain links TRBV28 to TRBJ1-2; possibly TRBD1 for D (5 bases). The CDR3 loop spans 13 amino acids. Trimming removed 6 bases from V and 4 bases from J, with 12 bases in between. Germline lookup yields CDR1 MDHEN and CDR2 SYDVKM. The CDR3 region has the DNA TGTGCCAGCAGCCCCGGGGGGGGCTATGGCTACACCTTC. This encodes CASSPGGGYGYTF.

This chain uses TRBV28 with TRBJ1-1, with TRBD1 identical over 9 bases. This CDR3 comprises 18 residues. CDR1 MDHEN and CDR2 SYDVKM come from the germline V gene. V lost 2 bases to trimming and J lost 0 bases; unmatched junction nucleotides: 10. The chain's CDR3 is CASSLTPGQGSMNTEAFF. The CDR3 DNA follows: TGTGCCAGCAGTTTAACCCCTGGACAGGGGAGTATGAACACTGAAGCTTTCTTT. Full variable domain (rest looked up from reference TRBV28 and TRBJ1-1): DVKVTQSSRYLVKRTGEKVFLECVQDMDHENMFWYRQDPGLGLRLIYFSYDVKMKEKGDIPEGYSVSREKKERFSLILESASTNQTSMYLCASSLTPGQGSMNTEAFFGQGTRLTVV.

V is TRBV4-1 and J is TRBJ2-7; TRBD1 aligns across 7 bases. Trimming took 3 bases from V and 2 from J; bases not matched to a gene: 4. This CDR3 has 14 amino acids. Germline CDR1 and CDR2: MGHRA and YSYEKL. The CDR3 region is CASSHRDRTYEQYF. CDR3 nucleotide sequence: TGCGCCAGCAGCCACAGGGACAGAACCTACGAGCAGTACTTC.

As concerns this clone: This specimen includes other DNA sequences encoding the same CDR3. The chain has TRBV3-1 (or the pseudogene TRBV3-2) and TRBJ2-5, with TRBD2 matching 9 bases. CDR1 is LGHDT, CDR2 YNNKEL, per germline (reference sequence). This CDR3 has 14 amino acids. V lost 1 base, J lost 5 bases, and 2 bases stayed unmatched. CDR3 nucleotide sequence: TGTGCCAGCAGCCAAGCCGCGGGGGGGGAGACCCAGTACTTC. It specifies CASSQAAGGETQYF.

This chain joins TRBV4-2 and TRBJ2-7; weak D call: TRBD2 (7 bases). Trimming removed 3 bases at V and 4 bases at J, with 19 bases between. The germline CDR1 and CDR2 sequences are LGHNA and YNFKEQ. The CDR3 runs 16 residues. Written as DNA, the CDR3 is TGTGCCAGCAGCCATCTATCAGGGGAGGGATTTTACGAGCAGTACTTC. Its protein is CASSHLSGEGFYEQYF.

The table lists this clone with a few counts. This sequence joins TRBV6-5 and TRBJ2-7; D might be TRBD2 (5 bases). CDR1 is MNHEY, CDR2 SVGAGI, per germline. CDR3 size: 14 residues. Trimming took off 1 base at V and 0 bases at J, with 7 bases between the two ends. The CDR3: CASSYLEDSYEQYF. The CDR3 DNA reads as TGTGCCAGCAGTTACTTGGAGGACTCCTACGAGCAGTACTTC.

The chain carries TRBV4-2 and TRBJ2-3, with TRBD2 matching 11 bases. Germline V gene data show CDR1 as LGHNA and CDR2 as YNFKEQ. With V trimmed by 0 bases and J by 2 bases, 7 bases remained unmatched. The CDR3 extends over 18 amino acids. The CDR3 sequence: CASSQDAELAGVTDTQYF. CDR3 nucleotide sequence: TGTGCCAGCAGCCAAGACGCGGAACTAGCGGGGGTCACAGATACGCAGTATTTT.

The chain recombines TRBV5-1 with TRBJ2-3, with D maybe TRBD2 (6 bases). Trimming removed 4 bases at V and 5 bases at J, with 14 bases between. CDR3 size: 14 residues. Germline loops: CDR1 SGHRS, CDR2 YFSETQ. The CDR3 region is CASSLEGRLDTQYF. For the CDR3, the DNA is TGCGCCAGCAGCCTTGAAGGGAGGTTAGATACGCAGTATTTT.

This chain uses TRBV6-6 with TRBJ1-5, with D perhaps matching TRBD1 (5 bases). V was shortened by 6 bases and J by 3 bases, with 12 bases between the two germline ends. The length of the CDR3 is 14 residues. CDR1 MNHNY and CDR2 SVGAGI come from the germline V gene (reference sequence). CDR3 sequence reads: CASRPQGNNQPQHF. CDR3 sequence (DNA): TGTGCCAGCAGGCCCCAGGGAAACAATCAGCCCCAGCATTTT.

The chain recombines TRBV19 with TRBJ2-6; 8 bases are a match to TRBD1. The CDR3 is made up of 19 amino acids. Germline V lookup: CDR1 LNHDA, CDR2 SQIVND (reference sequence). Trimming took 8 bases from V and 0 from J; bases not matched to a gene: 15. The CDR3 reads CASGRTGRSQLSGANVLTF. The DNA for the CDR3 is TGTGCCAGTGGACGGACAGGGCGCTCTCAACTCTCTGGGGCCAACGTCCTGACTTTC.

The chain links TRBV19 to TRBJ1-4, with 9 nucleotides matching TRBD1. The CDR3 has 16 amino acids. The germline gives CDR1 LNHDA, CDR2 SQIVND (reference sequence). J was trimmed by 0 bases and V by 6 bases; bases with no gene match: 5. CDR3 protein: CASRQGASTTNEKLFF. In DNA, the CDR3 is TGTGCCAGTAGACAGGGGGCATCAACAACTAATGAAAAACTGTTTTTT.